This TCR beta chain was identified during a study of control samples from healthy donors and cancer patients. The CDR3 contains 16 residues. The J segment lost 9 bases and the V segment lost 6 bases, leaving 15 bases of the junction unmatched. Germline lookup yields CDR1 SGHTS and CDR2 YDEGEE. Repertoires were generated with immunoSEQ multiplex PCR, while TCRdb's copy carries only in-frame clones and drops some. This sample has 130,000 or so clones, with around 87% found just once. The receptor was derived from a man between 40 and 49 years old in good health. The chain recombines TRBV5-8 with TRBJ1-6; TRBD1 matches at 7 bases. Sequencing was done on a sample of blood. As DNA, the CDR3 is TGTGCCAGCATCAAAATCGGACAGGCGCAGAGTTCACCCCTCCACTTT. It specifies CASIKIGQAQSSPLHF.